Detailed here is one TCR beta chain. Its antigen is not identified. This CDR3 comprises 15 residues. Germline V gene data show CDR1 as SNHLY and CDR2 as FYNNEI. Unmatched junction bases numbered 7, after V lost 9 bases and J lost 3 bases. The repertoire was sequenced with immunoSEQ multiplex PCR; TCRdb's copy has only in-frame clones and lacks some. The sample carries over 100,000 clones, approximately 94% recorded once. This specimen belongs to a study of T cell responses to AZD1222 COVID-19 vaccine. Regarding the study as a whole: Baseline serostatus was positive in only a handful of AZD1222 recipients. Repertoire samples came only from after the peak T cell response. Along spike, vaccine-associated CD4 TCRs were found throughout, with dominance at 160-218 and 743-854. With two AZD1222 doses given, Spike-specific TCR breadth and depth both rose.

The sequence was collected from an adult in good health. Source: peripheral blood, taken on day 0 of AZD1222 vaccination. The J gene is TRBJ1-6, the V gene TRBV2; 8 bases fit TRBD1. CDR3 bases: TGTGCCAGGAAGACAGGGGAGCACTATAATTCACCCCTCCACTTT. Its translation: CARKTGEHYNSPLHF. Variable domain in full (rest from reference TRBV2 and TRBJ1-6): EPEVTQTPSHQVTQMGQEVILRCVPISNHLYFYWYRQILGQKVEFLVSFYNNEISEKSEIFDDQFSVERPDGSNFTLKIRSTKLEDSAMYFCARKTGEHYNSPLHFGNGTRLTVT.